The 22 T cell receptor beta chains reported below all come from one sample, sequenced in a study of vaccination effects on CD4 cells after COVID-19. Assay: immunoSEQ multiplex PCR; the TCRdb copy retains only in-frame clones and omits some. Here the sample spans around 25,000 clones, roughly 77% being singletons. No antigen has been identified for these receptors. ViraFEST assay sequencing came after antigen-specific CD4+ T cells were expanded with viral peptide pools. Having been cultured for about 10 days, the cells underwent CD4+ T cell isolation. PCR showed that the person got SARS-CoV-2 infection at some point between March and December 2020. Here the sequenced sample was CD4+ T cells from PBMCs cultured with HCoV-NL63 spike peptides, taken before COVID-19 vaccination. The receptors derive from a human donor who had a prior SARS-CoV-2 infection.

The chain is built from TRBV5-5 and TRBJ2-7, with D unresolved. This CDR3 contains 13 residues. The ends were cut back, 4 bases at V and 4 bases at J, with 12 bases in the middle. Germline V gene sequence: CDR1 SGHKS, CDR2 YYEKEE (reference sequence). The CDR3 loop is CASSPFSVYEQYF. In DNA, the CDR3 is TGTGCCAGCAGCCCCTTTTCGGTTTACGAGCAGTACTTC.

The genes are TRBV7-8 and TRBJ2-5; tentatively, D is TRBD1 (6 bases). The germline V gene encodes CDR1 SGHVS and CDR2 FQNEAQ. V gave up 0 bases and J gave up 5 bases, with 19 bases separating them. The CDR3 contains 17 residues. CDR3 region: CASSLASVTGSAETQYF. CDR3 coding DNA: TGTGCCAGCAGCTTAGCATCGGTTACAGGGAGTGCGGAGACCCAGTACTTC.

This chain uses TRBV5-4 with TRBJ2-6; D is ambiguous. The CDR3 contains 15 residues. Trimming stripped 3 bases from V and 2 bases from J, with 9 bases between. The germline V gene has CDR1 SGHNT and CDR2 YYREEE (reference sequence). The CDR3 loop reads CASSSVFAGANVLTF. CDR3 coding DNA: TGTGCCAGCAGCTCGGTGTTCGCTGGGGCCAACGTCCTGACTTTC.

This chain uses TRBV12-3 or TRBV12-4 with TRBJ1-1, with D uncertain. V lost 10 bases to trimming and J lost 1 base, with 13 bases between them. The CDR3 is 13 amino acids. CDR3: CAIAQDANTEAFF. Written as DNA, the CDR3 is TGTGCCATCGCTCAGGATGCGAACACTGAAGCTTTCTTT.

This clone has a handful of counts. The J gene is TRBJ1-4, the V gene TRBV6-5, with D possibly TRBD1 on 6 matching bases. The germline CDR1 and CDR2 sequences are MNHEY and SVGAGI. Trimming took off 4 bases at V and 4 bases at J, with 10 bases between the two ends. This CDR3 is built from 14 residues. In DNA form, the CDR3 reads TGTGCCAGCAGTTTTCAACAGGGTAATGAAAAACTGTTTTTT. Its protein is CASSFQQGNEKLFF.

The V call is TRBV11-3, the J call TRBJ2-1; TRBD2 agrees at 7 bases. The V gene's germline CDR1 is SGHNT and CDR2 YENEEA. The CDR3 has 13 residues. V was clipped by 6 bases and J by 8 bases; unmatched bases: 7. The CDR3 coding sequence is TGTGCCAGCAGGGGGGGAGGGCGCGATGAGCAGTTCTTC. It specifies CASRGGGRDEQFF.

The gene calls are TRBV27 and TRBJ2-7; D possibly matches TRBD1 or TRBD2 (7 bases each). The CDR3 totals 14 residues. In germline, CDR1 is MNHEY, CDR2 SMNVEV (reference sequence). The V and J ends lost 6 bases and 1 base respectively, with 13 bases between them. CDR3 amino acids: CASRRQGLSYEQYF. The CDR3 DNA reads as TGTGCCAGCAGACGACAGGGACTATCCTACGAGCAGTACTTC.

The gene calls are TRBV5-1 and TRBJ1-1; the D is unclear. Trimming cost V 3 bases and J 9 bases, with 9 bases left between them. Germline V gene lookup returns CDR1 SGHRS and CDR2 YFSETQ. The CDR3 covers 11 residues. This chain's CDR3 is CASSSSQKAFF. The DNA of the CDR3 is TGCGCCAGCAGCTCTAGCCAGAAAGCTTTCTTT.

J is TRBJ1-5 and V is TRBV6-2 or TRBV6-3, with D perhaps matching TRBD1 (5 bases). V gave up 0 bases and J gave up 3 bases, with 12 bases separating them. The CDR3 runs 16 residues. The V gene's germline CDR1 is MNHEY and CDR2 SVGEGT. CDR3 protein: CASSYSRGLNNQPQHF. The DNA of the CDR3 is TGTGCCAGCAGTTACTCGAGGGGTCTCAACAATCAGCCCCAGCATTTT.

This chain uses TRBV7-3 with TRBJ2-3; D gene uncertain. Germline lookup yields CDR1 SGHTA and CDR2 FQGTGA. Trimming cost V 2 bases and J 2 bases, with 5 bases left between them. The CDR3 covers 13 residues. The DNA for the CDR3 is TGTGCCAGCAGCTTAGGACCCACAGATACGCAGTATTTT. Translated: CASSLGPTDTQYF.

V usage is TRBV10-3 and J usage is TRBJ1-5; 8 bases are a match to TRBD1. The CDR3 contains 13 residues. V shed 4 bases, J shed 4 bases, and the junction held 0 bases outside the gene matches. Germline V gives CDR1 ENHRY, CDR2 SYGVKD. CDR3 region: CAISGTGNQPQHF. The CDR3 bases are TGTGCCATCAGTGGGACAGGGAATCAGCCCCAGCATTTT.

CDR3 protein: CASSLLQETQYF. CDR3 in DNA: TGTGCCAGCAGTTTACTCCAAGAGACCCAGTACTTC. The chain uses TRBV6-1 and TRBJ2-5; D is undetermined. The CDR3 is made up of 12 amino acids. Germline V gives CDR1 MNHNS, CDR2 SASEGT. With 5 bases removed from V and 1 base from J, the gap between germline ends came to 5 bases.

The chain uses TRBV4-2 and TRBJ2-7; D may be TRBD1 or TRBD2 (5 bases each). The CDR3 has 15 amino acids. Germline-derived CDR1 and CDR2 are LGHNA and YNFKEQ. The V gene lost 0 bases and the J gene lost 3 bases, with 12 bases spanning the gap. Here the CDR3 DNA reads TGTGCCAGCAGCCAAGACGGGACCTCCCTCTACGAGCAGTACTTC. Its protein is CASSQDGTSLYEQYF.

The gene calls are TRBV7-2 and TRBJ2-3; the match to TRBD2 covers 9 bases. V trimming: 5 bases; J trimming: 3 bases; junction bases outside the gene matches: 9. Germline CDR1 is SGHTA and CDR2 is FQGNSA. This CDR3 has 16 amino acids. Written as DNA, the CDR3 is TGTGCCAGCAGCCCCCTCGCGGGAGGGCTAACAGATACGCAGTATTTT. Translation gives CASSPLAGGLTDTQYF. The full variable domain, in which reference TRBV7-2 and TRBJ2-3 provide the parts outside the CDR3, is GAGVSQSPSNKVTEKGKDVELRCDPISGHTALYWYRQSLGQGLEFLIYFQGNSAPDKSGLPSDRFSAERTGGSVSTLTIQRTQQEDSAVYLCASSPLAGGLTDTQYFGPGTRLTVL.

J is TRBJ1-2 and V is TRBV28; D is unclear. In germline, CDR1 is MDHEN, CDR2 SYDVKM. Trimming left V 8 bases short and J 8 bases short, with 18 bases between. This CDR3 spans 13 amino acids. DNA for the CDR3: TGTGCCAGCCAACGCGCGGGCCTCGAGGGCTACACCTTC. Translation: CASQRAGLEGYTF.

This chain links TRBV5-1 with TRBJ1-1, with TRBD1 matching 7 bases. The trim removed 0 bases at V and 4 bases at J, leaving 6 bases unmatched. The germline gives CDR1 SGHRS, CDR2 YFSETQ. The CDR3 extends over 15 amino acids. CDR3 DNA: TGCGCCAGCAGCTTGGGAGAGGGGGCGCGCACTGAAGCTTTCTTT. Translation gives CASSLGEGARTEAFF.

This clone was picked up a small number of times. The chain uses TRBV2 and TRBJ2-7; maybe TRBD2 (6 bases). Germline loops: CDR1 SNHLY, CDR2 FYNNEI. V was shortened by 10 bases and J by 3 bases, with 16 bases between the two germline ends. CDR3 size: 13 residues. The CDR3 region has the DNA TGTGCCACCGGAGGGATTTTTGGCTACGAGCAGTACTTC. Its protein product is CATGGIFGYEQYF.

The chain has TRBV2 and TRBJ2-1, with a weak D call TRBD2 (5 bases). This CDR3 has 15 residues. V shed 5 bases and J shed 0 bases, with 11 bases lying between them. Germline loops: CDR1 SNHLY, CDR2 FYNNEI. The CDR3, as DNA: TGTGCCAGCAGTACCTCCGGGAACTCCTACAATGAGCAGTTCTTC. It specifies CASSTSGNSYNEQFF.

V gene TRBV7-3 combines with J gene TRBJ2-5, with D unclear. The germline CDR1 and CDR2 sequences are SGHTA and FQGTGA. CDR3 length: 13 amino acids. Trimming removed 3 bases at V and 3 bases at J, with 8 bases between. This CDR3 reads CASSFGREETQYF. The DNA for the CDR3 is TGTGCCAGCAGCTTCGGTCGCGAAGAGACCCAGTACTTC.

The gene calls are TRBV9 and TRBJ2-1, with 10 bases aligning to TRBD2. From germline, CDR1 is SGDLS and CDR2 YYNGEE. V trimming: 4 bases; J trimming: 9 bases; junction bases outside the gene matches: 13. The CDR3 is 16 residues long. DNA for the CDR3: TGTGCCAGCAGCCGAGCCAGCGGGAGGGCGGAGAGTGAGCAGTTCTTC. It is translated as CASSRASGRAESEQFF.

The rearrangement joins TRBV7-9 to TRBJ2-7; D unclear. The CDR3 totals 12 residues. V lost 5 bases and J 2 bases, leaving 7 bases between the germline ends. Germline V gives CDR1 SEHNR, CDR2 FQNEAQ (reference sequence). The CDR3 sequence: CASSPRPYEQYF. The CDR3 DNA reads as TGTGCCAGCAGCCCACGGCCCTACGAGCAGTACTTC.

The chain uses TRBV15 and TRBJ2-3, with D possibly TRBD1 on 7 matching bases. The V end was cut by 9 bases, the J end by 5 bases, with 12 bases between. This CDR3 is 12 amino acids long. From germline, CDR1 is LNHNV and CDR2 YYDKDF (reference sequence). The CDR3 sequence is CATQGGEDTQYF. The CDR3 DNA reads TGTGCCACTCAGGGGGGTGAAGATACGCAGTATTTT.